This entry lists 22 T cell receptor beta chains sequenced from one sample in a study of blood T cells in healthy people across ages. Using a J-beta primer mix together with a sample-barcoded 5' primer, a second PCR was run for about 6 to 12 cycles. Via MiXCR, TCRdb re-called the 5' RACE reads, giving one row per CDR3 protein. The sample yields approximately 900,000 distinct CDR3 sequences, under 50% seen once. The sequencing input was blood. The receptors derive from a young man in good health.

The chain joins TRBV4-1 to TRBJ2-1; 13 bases agree with TRBD2. The ends lost 4 bases at V and 4 bases at J; junction bases unmatched: 10. This CDR3 has 18 residues. The germline V gene has CDR1 MGHRA and CDR2 YSYEKL. The CDR3 DNA reads TGCGCCAGCAGCCCTTTGGGACTAGCGGGGTCCAATTACAATGAGCAGTTCTTC. As protein: CASSPLGLAGSNYNEQFF.

The V call is TRBV18, the J call TRBJ2-3; D is undetermined. Per the germline V gene, CDR1 is KGHSH and CDR2 is LQKENI. V was trimmed by 3 bases and J by 4 bases, leaving 8 bases between them. This CDR3 contains 13 residues. CDR3 residues: CASSPRFPDTQYF. The CDR3 DNA sequence: TGTGCCAGCTCACCCCGCTTTCCAGATACGCAGTATTTT.

The chain is built from TRBV4-1 and TRBJ1-2, with D tentatively TRBD1 (5 bases). The germline V and J ends were trimmed by 4 bases and 0 bases, with 12 bases remaining between them. This CDR3 spans 15 amino acids. Looked up from germline, CDR1 is MGHRA and CDR2 is YSYEKL. The CDR3 sequence is CASSPGPQTNYGYTF. In DNA, the CDR3 is TGCGCCAGCAGCCCGGGACCACAGACTAACTATGGCTACACCTTC.

The chain combines TRBV6-4 with TRBJ2-1, with no clear D. Germline CDR1 reads MRHNA; CDR2 reads SNTAGT. The V gene lost 3 bases and the J gene lost 5 bases, with 8 bases spanning the gap. The CDR3 consists of 13 residues. CDR3 sequence reads: CASSEGSNNEQFF. As DNA, the CDR3 is TGTGCCAGCAGTGAGGGCAGTAACAATGAGCAGTTCTTC.

J is TRBJ2-5 and V is TRBV5-6; the match to TRBD1 covers 8 bases. The tail of the sequence fits TRBJ2-1 better, so the J call may be wrong. CDR1 and CDR2 (germline): SGHDT, YYEEEE. The CDR3 runs 15 residues. The DNA for the CDR3 is TGTGCCAGCAGCCGAGGACAGGGCCCCCAAGAGACCCAGTTCTTC. Residues: CASSRGQGPQETQFF.

The chain carries TRBV2 and TRBJ2-3; D not certain. CDR1 and CDR2 (germline): SNHLY, FYNNEI. The CDR3 contains 15 residues. V gave up 4 bases and J gave up 0 bases, with 11 bases separating them. The CDR3 reads CASSGVWESTDTQYF. The CDR3 DNA reads TGTGCCAGCAGTGGTGTGTGGGAAAGCACAGATACGCAGTATTTT.

The chain has TRBV28 and TRBJ2-7; D ambiguous. The CDR3 consists of 13 residues. CDR1 and CDR2 from the germline V gene are MDHEN and SYDVKM. Trimming shortened V by 5 bases and J by 2 bases, and 10 bases separated the two germline ends. CDR3 in amino acids: CASSPHSAYEQYF. Written as DNA, the CDR3 is TGTGCCAGCAGTCCTCACTCGGCCTACGAGCAGTACTTC.

This chain joins TRBV6-6 and TRBJ1-1, with 10 bases lining up with TRBD1. Germline CDR1 MNHNY, CDR2 SVGAGI (reference sequence). The CDR3 runs 14 residues. Trimming cost V 6 bases and J 1 base; bases outside gene matches: 2. The DNA for the CDR3 is TGTGCCAGCAGGGGACAGGGGCAGAACACTGAAGCTTTCTTT. It specifies CASRGQGQNTEAFF.

The V and J genes are TRBV20-1 and TRBJ2-7; D call uncertain. Trimming left V 5 bases short and J 0 bases short, with 8 bases between. The CDR3 loop spans 12 amino acids. Germline-derived CDR1 and CDR2 are DFQATT and SNEGSKA (reference sequence). CDR3 in DNA: TGCAGTGCTGCGGTTAGCTCCTACGAGCAGTACTTC. Translation: CSAAVSSYEQYF.

A few counts support this clonotype. The chain combines TRBV29-1 with TRBJ1-5; TRBD1 is a possible D gene (6 bases). CDR3 length equals 13 residues. Germline CDR1 and CDR2: SQVTM and ANQGSEA. V was clipped by 4 bases and J by 3 bases, with 10 bases between them. The CDR3 is CSVARGNNQPQHF. CDR3 nucleotide sequence: TGCAGCGTTGCCAGGGGAAACAATCAGCCCCAGCATTTT.

This clonotype has a handful of counts. CDR3 DNA: TGTGCCAGCAGTGGCCGGGACAACTCCTACGAGCAGTACTTC. Protein sequence: CASSGRDNSYEQYF. The rearrangement uses TRBV27 and TRBJ2-7, with a weak D call TRBD1 (6 bases). Germline lookup yields CDR1 MNHEY and CDR2 SMNVEV (reference sequence). The CDR3 extends over 14 amino acids. V was shortened by 5 bases and J by 0 bases, with 11 bases between the two germline ends.

This chain links TRBV4-3 with TRBJ2-7, with D tentatively TRBD2 (5 bases). CDR1 LGHNA and CDR2 YSLEER come from the germline V gene. The CDR3 sequence is 13 residues long. Trimming shortened V by 4 bases and J by 6 bases, and 13 bases separated the two germline ends. The CDR3 here is CASSPHFEGEQYF. CDR3 in DNA: TGCGCCAGCAGCCCGCACTTCGAGGGCGAGCAGTACTTC.

The CDR3 nucleotides are TGCGCCAGCAGCTTGAGGCAGTCAATAGAGACCTACAATGAGCAGTTCTTC. This gives the protein CASSLRQSIETYNEQFF. This rearrangement joins TRBV5-1 to TRBJ2-1; D uncertain. Per the germline V gene, CDR1 is SGHRS and CDR2 is YFSETQ. The CDR3 runs 17 residues. V was pared by 1 base and J by 2 bases, with 16 bases between. The whole variable domain, filled in from reference TRBV5-1 and TRBJ2-1, reads KAGVTQTPRYLIKTRGQQVTLSCSPISGHRSVSWYQQTPGQGLQFLFEYFSETQRNKGNFPGRFSGRQFSNSRSEMNVSTLELGDSALYLCASSLRQSIETYNEQFFGPGTRLTVL.

This chain connects TRBV3-1 to TRBJ2-4; D uncertain. Gene TRBJ2-7 matches the end of the DNA better, so the J call may be wrong. The germline CDR1 and CDR2 sequences are LGHDT and YNNKEL (reference sequence). The CDR3 totals 13 residues. The CDR3 reads CASSQDPVGEQYF. The CDR3 coding sequence is TGTGCCAGCAGCCAAGACCCCGTAGGCGAGCAGTACTTC.

This clonotype has only one observation. The chain employs TRBV3-1 and TRBJ1-1; no firm D call. The CDR3 is 16 amino acids. The V end lost 3 bases, the J end lost 6 bases, and 20 bases lay between the germline ends. Germline V gene sequence: CDR1 LGHDT, CDR2 YNNKEL (reference sequence). CDR3 nucleotide sequence: TGTGCCAGCAGCCATGCCGGTGAGGGAAGGGTCGCTGAAGCTTTCTTT. It encodes CASSHAGEGRVAEAFF.

The rearrangement links TRBV7-8 to TRBJ2-7; possibly TRBD1 or TRBD2 for D (5 bases each). CDR1 and CDR2 from the germline V gene are SGHVS and FQNEAQ. This CDR3 is built from 15 residues. The germline V and J ends were trimmed by 7 bases and 1 base, with 17 bases remaining between them. The CDR3 spells CASTTGTALSYEQYF. In DNA, the CDR3 is TGTGCCAGCACCACCGGGACCGCCCTATCCTACGAGCAGTACTTC. The full variable domain, completed using reference TRBV7-8 and TRBJ2-7, is GAGVSQSPRYKVAKRGQDVALRCDPISGHVSLFWYQQALGQGPEFLTYFQNEAQLDKSGLPSDRFFAERPEGSVSTLKIQRTQQEDSAVYLCASTTGTALSYEQYFGPGTRLTVT.

The chain employs TRBV16 and TRBJ2-3; maybe TRBD1 (5 bases). The CDR3 totals 13 residues. V was clipped by 5 bases and J by 4 bases, with 10 bases between them. Germline CDR1 and CDR2: KGHSY and FQNENV. The CDR3 reads CASSANRPDTQYF. DNA for the CDR3: TGTGCCAGCAGCGCTAACAGGCCAGATACGCAGTATTTT.

This clonotype is a singleton in its sample. Relative to the germline gene, one junction end is altered; a read error may explain this. The chain links TRBV5-6 to TRBJ2-1; the match to TRBD2 covers 8 bases. The CDR3 covers 15 residues. Looked up from germline, CDR1 is SGHDT and CDR2 is YYEEEE. CDR3 in DNA: TGTGCCAGCGGCTTAGGAGCGGGGGTAAGGCATGAGCAGTTCTTC. Its translation: CASGLGAGVRHEQFF.

The chain employs TRBV5-5 and TRBJ2-7, with a tentative D call TRBD1 (6 bases). V lost 3 bases and J lost 7, with 20 bases in between. Germline CDR1 is SGHKS and CDR2 is YYEKEE (reference sequence). CDR3 length: 15 residues. The CDR3 DNA is TGTGCCAGCAGCTCGACAGGATACTCCTACAATGAGCAGTACTTC. Protein: CASSSTGYSYNEQYF.

In DNA form, the CDR3 reads TGTGCCAGCAGCTTAGCGAGAGGGACTGGCTCCTACGAGCAGTACTTC. Protein sequence: CASSLARGTGSYEQYF. The rearrangement links TRBV7-2 to TRBJ2-7, with a possible D match to TRBD2 (6 bases). The CDR3 runs to 16 residues. The ends were cut back, 0 bases at V and 0 bases at J, with 12 bases in the middle. The germline V gene has CDR1 SGHTA and CDR2 FQGNSA.

This clonotype occurred a few times. This sequence joins TRBV5-1 and TRBJ2-1, with 8 bases fitting TRBD2. J lost 2 bases, V lost 7 bases, and 8 bases had no gene match. The CDR3 extends over 15 amino acids. From germline, CDR1 is SGHRS and CDR2 YFSETQ. The CDR3 sequence: CASSAGGPPYNEQFF. The CDR3 region has the DNA TGCGCCAGCTCTGCGGGGGGCCCTCCCTACAATGAGCAGTTCTTC.

This chain connects TRBV30 to TRBJ2-5; tentative D call: TRBD2 (7 bases). The V gene's germline CDR1 is GTSNPN and CDR2 SVGIG (reference sequence). This CDR3 region has 14 residues. The germline V and J ends were trimmed by 4 bases and 3 bases, with 15 bases remaining between them. The CDR3 coding sequence is TGTGCCTGGAAGGGAGGGGGGGCTAAAGAGACCCAGTACTTC. Translation gives CAWKGGGAKETQYF.